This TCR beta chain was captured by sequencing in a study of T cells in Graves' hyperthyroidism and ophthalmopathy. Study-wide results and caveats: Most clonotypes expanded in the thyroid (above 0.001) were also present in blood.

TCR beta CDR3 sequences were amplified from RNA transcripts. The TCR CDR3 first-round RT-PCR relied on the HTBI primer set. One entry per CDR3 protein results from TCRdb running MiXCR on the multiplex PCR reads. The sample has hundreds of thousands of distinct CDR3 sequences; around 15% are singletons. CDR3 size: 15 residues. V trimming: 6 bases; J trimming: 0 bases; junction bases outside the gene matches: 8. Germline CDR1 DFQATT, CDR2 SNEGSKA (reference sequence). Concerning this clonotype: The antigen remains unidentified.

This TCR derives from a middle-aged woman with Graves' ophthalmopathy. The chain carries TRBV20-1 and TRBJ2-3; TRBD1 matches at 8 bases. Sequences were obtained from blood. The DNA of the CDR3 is TGCAGTGCACATCGCCAGGGGGCGAGCACAGATACGCAGTATTTT. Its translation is CSAHRQGASTDTQYF.